Listed below are T cell receptor beta chains from one sample, sequenced in a study of graft-versus-host responses after intestinal transplantation. Sequenced by immunoSEQ multiplex PCR; TCRdb stores in-frame clones only, minus some. Of around 54,000 clones listed, 91% are singletons. The material sequenced was PBMCs, taken 650 to 670 days after intestinal transplant. The receptor set was obtained from a human patient who received an intestinal transplant, so some T cells may come from the graft donor. Both conserved end residues are part of each CDR3. The D gene is left open where the match is weak. The size field is filled for only some rows; it gives once, few, many or a size class.

V: TRBV19
D: NA
J: TRBJ1-1
size: NA
DNA: TGTGCCAGTAGTAACCCCGGGGTTAGCACTGAAGCTTTCTTT
CDR3: CASSNPGVSTEAFF

V: TRBV6-5
D: TRBD1
J: TRBJ2-7
size: NA
DNA: TGTGCCAGCAAAAACCGGGACAGCTCCTACGAGCAGTACTTC
CDR3: CASKNRDSSYEQYF

V: TRBV4-1
D: TRBD2
J: TRBJ2-7
size: NA
DNA: TGCGCCAGCAGCCAAGTGAGCGGGGGCACCTACGAGCAGTACTTC
CDR3: CASSQVSGGTYEQYF

V: TRBV19
D: NA
J: TRBJ1-2
size: NA
DNA: TGTGCCAGTACCGTAACAGCGTCTTATTATTATGGCTACACCTTC
CDR3: CASTVTASYYYGYTF

V: TRBV5-1
D: NA
J: TRBJ2-3
size: NA
DNA: TGCGCCAGCAGCGCCCGGACTTTAAGCACAGATACGCAGTATTTT
CDR3: CASSARTLSTDTQYF

V: TRBV7-2
D: NA
J: TRBJ1-5
size: NA
DNA: TGTGCCAGCAGCCTGACGGCCCTTAGCAATCAGCCCCAGCATTTT
CDR3: CASSLTALSNQPQHF

V: TRBV5-8
D: NA
J: TRBJ1-2
size: NA
DNA: TGTGCCAGCAGCTCACCTGTTCCTTCTGGCTACACCTTC
CDR3: CASSSPVPSGYTF

V: TRBV4-2
D: TRBD1
J: TRBJ1-2
size: NA
DNA: TGTGCCAGCAGCCGACAGGGAGGTGACTATGGCTACACCTTC
CDR3: CASSRQGGDYGYTF

V: TRBV9
D: NA
J: TRBJ1-2
size: NA
DNA: TGTGCCAGCAGCGAAGGGAATCCCCTAACTAACTATGGCTACACCTTC
CDR3: CASSEGNPLTNYGYTF

V: TRBV7-9
D: NA
J: TRBJ1-4
size: NA
DNA: TGTGCCAGCAGCCCGGGGGGGCCTGATGAAAAACTGTTTTTT
CDR3: CASSPGGPDEKLFF

V: TRBV27
D: TRBD1
J: TRBJ2-1
size: NA
DNA: TGTGCCAGCAGACGGACAGGGGCGGGTGAGCAGTTCTTC
CDR3: CASRRTGAGEQFF

V: TRBV11-2
D: TRBD1
J: TRBJ2-3
size: few
DNA: TGTGCCAGCAGAACCTGGTCGACCCGACAGGGGGGATCAGATACGCAGTATTTT
CDR3: CASRTWSTRQGGSDTQYF

V: TRBV28
D: TRBD1
J: TRBJ2-1
size: few
DNA: TGTGCCAGCAGTCTCGGACAGGGCCTTCCCAATGAGTGGCAGTTCTTC
CDR3: CASSLGQGLPNEWQFF

V: TRBV10-3
D: TRBD1
J: TRBJ1-2
size: NA
DNA: TGTGCCATCAGTGAGAAGGGACAGGGGGTAAGCTCGTATGGCTACACCTTC
CDR3: CAISEKGQGVSSYGYTF

V: TRBV5-5
D: NA
J: TRBJ1-1
size: NA
DNA: TGTGCCAGCAGCCCCCGACAGTCCGCTGAAGCTTTCTTT
CDR3: CASSPRQSAEAFF

V: TRBV7-8
D: NA
J: TRBJ2-3
size: NA
DNA: TGTGCCAGCAGCGTCGCTACTAGTGATACGCAGTATTTT
CDR3: CASSVATSDTQYF

V: TRBV7-6
D: TRBD2
J: TRBJ2-1
size: once
DNA: TGTGCCAGCAGCCCCCTAGCGGGGGGGCCGGGTGAGCAGTTCTTC
CDR3: CASSPLAGGPGEQFF

V: TRBV30
D: TRBD2
J: TRBJ2-1
size: NA
DNA: TGTGCCTGGGCGGGGGGGCGATACAATGAGCAGTTCTTC
CDR3: CAWAGGRYNEQFF

V: TRBV10-3
D: NA
J: TRBJ2-7
size: few
DNA: TGTGCCATCAGTGTTCAGGGTTCCAACGAGCAGTACTTC
CDR3: CAISVQGSNEQYF

V: TRBV19
D: TRBD1
J: TRBJ2-7
size: NA
DNA: TGTGCCAGTAGGCGGTTCGGGACAGGGGGCTACGAGCAGTACTTC
CDR3: CASRRFGTGGYEQYF

V: TRBV14
D: NA
J: TRBJ1-1
size: few
DNA: TGTGCCAGCAGCCAAGATACGTTCACTGAAGCTTTCTTT
CDR3: CASSQDTFTEAFF

V: TRBV7-3
D: TRBD1
J: TRBJ1-6
size: NA
DNA: TGTGCCAGCAGCCCGACAGGGGGTTGCTCACCCCTCCACTTT
CDR3: CASSPTGGCSPLHF

V: TRBV7-8
D: NA
J: TRBJ2-7
size: NA
DNA: TGTGCCAGCAGCTTAAGGTCCGGGACAAACCCTGGAGAGCAGTACTTC
CDR3: CASSLRSGTNPGEQYF

V: TRBV19
D: TRBD1
J: TRBJ1-1
size: NA
DNA: TGTGCCAGTAGTGAGACCGGGACAGGGCCGATGAACACTGAAGCTTTCTTT
CDR3: CASSETGTGPMNTEAFF

V: TRBV7-8
D: NA
J: TRBJ1-1
size: NA
DNA: TGTGCCAGCAGCACGGGTAGCACTGAAGCTTTCTTT
CDR3: CASSTGSTEAFF

V: TRBV19
D: TRBD2
J: TRBJ2-1
size: NA
DNA: TGTGCCAGCTCTTTGACGGGGGGAGTTTACAATGAGCAGTTCTTC
CDR3: CASSLTGGVYNEQFF

V: TRBV7-9
D: TRBD1
J: TRBJ1-1
size: NA
DNA: TGTGCCAGCAGTTATACCGGACAGGGGGTCGTTTATGCTTTCTTT
CDR3: CASSYTGQGVVYAFF

V: TRBV10-3
D: NA
J: TRBJ2-5
size: NA
DNA: TGTGCCATCAGTTTTCGACAGTTAGAGACCCAGTACTTC
CDR3: CAISFRQLETQYF

V: TRBV12-5
D: NA
J: TRBJ2-2
size: NA
DNA: TGTGCTAGTGGTTTTGATATGTGGGGGGTGAACACCGGGGAGCTGTTTTTT
CDR3: CASGFDMWGVNTGELFF

V: TRBV2
D: NA
J: TRBJ1-3
size: NA
DNA: TGTGCCAGCAGTTCTGGAAACACCATATATTTT
CDR3: CASSSGNTIYF

V: TRBV16
D: NA
J: TRBJ1-5
size: NA
DNA: TGTGCCAGCAGCCAATCTCGGGGACAGCCCCAGCATTTT
CDR3: CASSQSRGQPQHF

V: TRBV5-6
D: NA
J: TRBJ2-5
size: NA
DNA: TGTGCCAGCAGCTTGGGCAGCCACCAAGAGACCCAGTACTTC
CDR3: CASSLGSHQETQYF

V: TRBV6-5
D: TRBD1
J: TRBJ1-1
size: NA
DNA: TGTGCCAGCACCCGAGGGCAGGGGGGCACTGAAGCTTTCTTT
CDR3: CASTRGQGGTEAFF

V: TRBV2
D: NA
J: TRBJ1-1
size: NA
DNA: TGTGCCAGCAGGGGAGTAGGGGGAGGGTACACTGAAGCTTTCTTT
CDR3: CASRGVGGGYTEAFF

V: TRBV2
D: TRBD1
J: TRBJ1-4
size: NA
DNA: TGTGCCAGCAGGACAGGGATTAATGAAAAACTGTTTTTT
CDR3: CASRTGINEKLFF

V: TRBV11-2
D: NA
J: TRBJ2-1
size: NA
DNA: TGTGCCAGCAGCTTAGCGGCAGCCGGGGGGCAGTTCTTC
CDR3: CASSLAAAGGQFF

V: TRBV7-9
D: NA
J: TRBJ1-2
size: NA
DNA: TGTGCCAGCAGCTTAAGTTCGAGTAGCGTTCCGTCGGCCTATGGCTACACCTTC
CDR3: CASSLSSSSVPSAYGYTF

V: TRBV5-1
D: TRBD1
J: TRBJ2-5
size: NA
DNA: TGCGCCAGCAGCTTGGGGACAGGGGGCTTCGGAGAGACCCAGTACTTC
CDR3: CASSLGTGGFGETQYF

V: TRBV7-2
D: TRBD1
J: TRBJ2-3
size: NA
DNA: TGTGCCAGCAGCCCGGGACAGGGTAGCACAGATACGCAGTATTTT
CDR3: CASSPGQGSTDTQYF

V: TRBV5-6
D: NA
J: TRBJ1-1
size: NA
DNA: TGTGCCAGCAGCTTGAGGGGAAGGACTGAAGCTTTCTTT
CDR3: CASSLRGRTEAFF

V: TRBV7-9
D: NA
J: TRBJ2-2
size: NA
DNA: TGTGCCAGCAGCTACACAGGGAGTGAGCCCGGGGAGCTGTTTTTT
CDR3: CASSYTGSEPGELFF

V: TRBV5-1
D: NA
J: TRBJ1-4
size: NA
DNA: TGCGCCAGCAGCTTTGGGGGTTTCGAAAAACTGTTTTTT
CDR3: CASSFGGFEKLFF

V: TRBV5-4
D: TRBD2
J: TRBJ2-3
size: NA
DNA: TGTGCCAGCAGCTTGGTGGGGGGGATCACAGATACGCAGTATTTT
CDR3: CASSLVGGITDTQYF

V: TRBV11-2
D: NA
J: TRBJ2-7
size: NA
DNA: TGTGCCAGCAGAGACCTGCGCTCCTACGAGCAGTACTTC
CDR3: CASRDLRSYEQYF

V: TRBV5-1
D: NA
J: TRBJ1-3
size: NA
DNA: TGCGCCAGCAGCCGCCTAGGGGCTAGCGGAAACACCATATATTTT
CDR3: CASSRLGASGNTIYF

V: TRBV6-5
D: NA
J: TRBJ2-2
size: NA
DNA: TGTGCCAGCAGCCGCAGGACGGTTCATACCGGGGAGCTGTTTTTT
CDR3: CASSRRTVHTGELFF

V: TRBV4-1
D: NA
J: TRBJ2-3
size: NA
DNA: TGCGCCAGCACGGGGGACACAGATACGCAGTATTTT
CDR3: CASTGDTDTQYF

V: TRBV18
D: NA
J: TRBJ1-1
size: few
DNA: TGTGCCAGCTCACGTGTGGCAGGCCAGAACACTGAAGCTTTCTTT
CDR3: CASSRVAGQNTEAFF

V: TRBV6-1
D: NA
J: TRBJ1-1
size: NA
DNA: TGTGCCAGCCAAGAATTACAGGTACAGGGCACTGAAGCTTTCTTT
CDR3: CASQELQVQGTEAFF

V: TRBV11-1
D: NA
J: TRBJ2-7
size: NA
DNA: TGTGCCAGCAGCCCGACCACGGGGGGCTCGGAGGAGCAGTACTTC
CDR3: CASSPTTGGSEEQYF

V: TRBV11-3
D: NA
J: TRBJ2-5
size: NA
DNA: TGTGCCAGCAGCATCGGACAGTCCGAGACCCAGTACTTC
CDR3: CASSIGQSETQYF

V: TRBV9
D: NA
J: TRBJ2-5
size: NA
DNA: TGTGCCAGCAGCGTAGCTATGCGATCCTGGCAGTACTTC
CDR3: CASSVAMRSWQYF

V: TRBV7-9
D: TRBD1
J: TRBJ1-4
size: NA
DNA: TGTGCCAGCAGCGACACAGGGGAGGGTAATGAAAAACTGTTTTTT
CDR3: CASSDTGEGNEKLFF

V: TRBV4-2
D: NA
J: TRBJ1-1
size: NA
DNA: TGTGCCAGCAGCCAAGTTAGGGAGAACACTGAAGCTTTCTTT
CDR3: CASSQVRENTEAFF